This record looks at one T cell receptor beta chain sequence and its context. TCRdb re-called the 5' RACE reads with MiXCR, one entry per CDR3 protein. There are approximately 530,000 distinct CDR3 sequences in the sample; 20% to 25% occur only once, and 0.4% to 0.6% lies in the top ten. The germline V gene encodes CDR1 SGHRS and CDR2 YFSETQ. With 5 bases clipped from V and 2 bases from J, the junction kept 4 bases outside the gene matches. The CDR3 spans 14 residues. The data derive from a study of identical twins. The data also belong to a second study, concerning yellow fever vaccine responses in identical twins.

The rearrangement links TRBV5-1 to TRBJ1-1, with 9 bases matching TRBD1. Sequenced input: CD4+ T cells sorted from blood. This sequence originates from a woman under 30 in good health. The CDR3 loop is CASSTGQGNTEAFF. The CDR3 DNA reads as TGCGCCAGCAGTACGGGACAGGGAAACACTGAAGCTTTCTTT.